These 28 T cell receptor beta chains share one sample of origin, sequenced in a study of blood T cell repertoires in COVID-19. Profiling relied on immunoSEQ multiplex PCR, and the TCRdb table lists in-frame clones only, not all of them. The sample holds 25,000 to 30,000 clones, about 85% seen once. The source material was peripheral blood. These receptor sequences come from a woman aged 60-75 years with acute or convalescent COVID-19.

This rearrangement joins TRBV27 to TRBJ2-4, with 11 bases that match TRBD2. This CDR3 has 18 amino acids. Per germline, CDR1 MNHEY and CDR2 SMNVEV (reference sequence). The trim removed 2 bases at V and 0 bases at J, leaving 6 bases unmatched. The CDR3 DNA follows: TGTGCCAGCAGTTTAAGGGCCACTAGCGGGGGAGCCAAAAACATTCAGTACTTC. Translating it yields CASSLRATSGGAKNIQYF.

This chain links TRBV19 with TRBJ1-4; the D gene is possibly TRBD1 (5 bases). CDR1 and CDR2 (germline): LNHDA, SQIVND (reference sequence). Trimming shortened V by 5 bases and J by 8 bases, and 21 bases separated the two germline ends. This CDR3 spans 16 amino acids. In DNA form, the CDR3 reads TGTGCCAGTAGTCCAGGCGGGCCATGGAGGGGCGAAAAACTGTTTTTT. It specifies CASSPGGPWRGEKLFF. Supplemented by reference TRBV19 and TRBJ1-4, the full variable domain reads DGGITQSPKYLFRKEGQNVTLSCEQNLNHDAMYWYRQDPGQGLRLIYYSQIVNDFQKGDIAEGYSVSREKKESFPLTVTSAQKNPTAFYLCASSPGGPWRGEKLFFGSGTQLSVL.

The V call is TRBV30, the J call TRBJ2-3; a weak D match, TRBD2 (5 bases). The length of the CDR3 is 12 residues. The V and J ends lost 8 bases and 8 bases respectively, with 17 bases between them. Looked up from germline, CDR1 is GTSNPN and CDR2 is SVGIG (reference sequence). The CDR3 nucleotides are TGTGCCGCGAGGGCGCTTGGAGGTACGCAGTATTTT. As protein: CAARALGGTQYF.

The table lists this clone with a few counts. J is TRBJ1-1 and V is TRBV18; D might be TRBD1 (6 bases). With 1 base removed from V and 1 base from J, the gap between germline ends came to 7 bases. This CDR3 is 14 amino acids long. Germline V CDR1 and CDR2: KGHSH, LQKENI. The chain's CDR3 is CASSPQQGNTEAFF. CDR3 sequence (DNA): TGTGCCAGCTCACCACAACAGGGGAACACTGAAGCTTTCTTT. The variable domain in full, with the rest retrieved from reference TRBV18 and TRBJ1-1, is NAGVMQNPRHLVRRRGQEARLRCSPMKGHSHVYWYRQLPEEGLKFMVYLQKENIIDESGMPKERFSAEFPKEGPSILRIQQVVRGDSAAYFCASSPQQGNTEAFFGQGTRLTVV.

CDR3 nucleotides: TGTGCCAGTAGTATCGGCAGGGTGGACACTGAAGCTTTCTTT. Its protein product is CASSIGRVDTEAFF. V is TRBV19 and J is TRBJ1-1, with D tentatively TRBD1 (5 bases). V was pared by 3 bases and J by 3 bases, with 11 bases between. Germline V gene data show CDR1 as LNHDA and CDR2 as SQIVND (reference sequence). The CDR3 contains 14 residues. Full variable domain (remainder filled in from reference TRBV19 and TRBJ1-1): DGGITQSPKYLFRKEGQNVTLSCEQNLNHDAMYWYRQDPGQGLRLIYYSQIVNDFQKGDIAEGYSVSREKKESFPLTVTSAQKNPTAFYLCASSIGRVDTEAFFGQGTRLTVV.

The chain carries TRBV27 and TRBJ1-2, with 8 positions matching TRBD1. Germline loops: CDR1 MNHEY, CDR2 SMNVEV (reference sequence). This CDR3 contains 16 residues. The J segment lost 0 bases and the V segment lost 5 bases, leaving 8 bases of the junction unmatched. CDR3 sequence (DNA): TGTGCCAGCAGTCTCCGACCGGACAGGGCTAACTATGGCTACACCTTC. This sequence encodes CASSLRPDRANYGYTF.

This chain links TRBV28 with TRBJ1-5; 7 bases are shared with TRBD1. The germline V gene encodes CDR1 MDHEN and CDR2 SYDVKM. This CDR3 is built from 16 residues. Unmatched junction bases numbered 10, after V lost 7 bases and J lost 1 base. The CDR3 loop reads CASTVGGGGSNQPQHF. CDR3 nucleotides: TGTGCCAGCACGGTCGGAGGGGGCGGCAGCAATCAGCCCCAGCATTTT.

The chain is built from TRBV4-2 and TRBJ1-4; a weak D match, TRBD1 (6 bases). CDR1 is LGHNA and CDR2 is YNFKEQ in the germline V gene. The CDR3 sequence is 15 residues long. Trimming stripped 4 bases from V and 4 bases from J, with 13 bases between. The CDR3 loop reads CASSPNRADNEKLFF. The CDR3 region has the DNA TGTGCCAGCAGCCCGAACAGGGCAGATAATGAAAAACTGTTTTTT.

The chain carries TRBV5-1 and TRBJ1-1; no clear D gene. There are 15 residues in the CDR3. Trimming shortened V by 4 bases and J by 2 bases, and 15 bases separated the two germline ends. Germline values: CDR1 SGHRS, CDR2 YFSETQ. The CDR3 is CASSPTNKVNTEAFF. CDR3 coding DNA: TGCGCCAGCAGCCCGACAAATAAAGTAAACACTGAAGCTTTCTTT.

This sequence joins TRBV29-1 and TRBJ1-1; 7 nucleotides agree with TRBD1. V trimming: 5 bases; J trimming: 2 bases; junction bases outside the gene matches: 5. Germline values: CDR1 SQVTM, CDR2 ANQGSEA. CDR3 length equals 13 residues. CDR3 region: CSVPGQTNTEAFF. The CDR3 region has the DNA TGCAGCGTTCCGGGACAGACTAACACTGAAGCTTTCTTT.

The chain combines TRBV5-1 with TRBJ1-3, with D perhaps TRBD1 (5 bases). Germline-derived CDR1 and CDR2 are SGHRS and YFSETQ. V was pared by 0 bases and J by 4 bases, with 11 bases between. The CDR3 is 15 amino acids. CDR3 residues: CASSLVGDFGNTIYF. CDR3 DNA sequence: TGCGCCAGCAGCTTGGTGGGGGACTTCGGAAACACCATATATTTT.

The genes are TRBV5-1 and TRBJ2-5, with 11 bases aligning to TRBD2. The CDR3 runs 14 residues. Per germline, CDR1 SGHRS and CDR2 YFSETQ. V trimming: 5 bases; J trimming: 4 bases; junction bases outside the gene matches: 4. CDR3 DNA sequence: TGCGCCAGCAGGTCTGGGACTAGCGGAGAGACCCAGTACTTC. Translating it yields CASRSGTSGETQYF.

The chain couples TRBV7-2 to TRBJ1-2; unclear D gene. Germline CDR1 is SGHTA and CDR2 is FQGNSA. The V and J ends lost 4 bases and 8 bases respectively, with 23 bases between them. This CDR3 has 16 amino acids. The CDR3 loop is CASSSIRRPRGDGYTF. CDR3 in DNA: TGTGCCAGCAGCTCCATCAGGCGCCCCCGGGGAGACGGCTACACCTTC. Using reference TRBV7-2 and TRBJ1-2 for the parts outside the CDR3, the full variable domain is GAGVSQSPSNKVTEKGKDVELRCDPISGHTALYWYRQSLGQGLEFLIYFQGNSAPDKSGLPSDRFSAERTGGSVSTLTIQRTQQEDSAVYLCASSSIRRPRGDGYTFGSGTRLTVV.

This chain joins TRBV5-6 and TRBJ1-4; the D gene is possibly TRBD1 (5 bases). Per the germline V gene, CDR1 is SGHDT and CDR2 is YYEEEE. The CDR3 has 16 amino acids. Trimming stripped 0 bases from V and 7 bases from J, with 16 bases between. CDR3 sequence reads: CASSLVSAGYGEKLFF. The CDR3 DNA reads TGTGCCAGCAGCTTGGTGTCGGCAGGGTACGGTGAAAAACTGTTTTTT.

The chain uses TRBV6-6 and TRBJ1-2, with D possibly matching TRBD1 (5 bases). Germline V gives CDR1 MNHNY, CDR2 SVGAGI (reference sequence). The CDR3 has 14 residues. V was shortened by 2 bases and J by 7 bases, with 14 bases between the two germline ends. The CDR3 reads CASSYGQGGSGYTF. In DNA form, the CDR3 reads TGTGCCAGCAGTTACGGGCAGGGTGGAAGTGGCTACACCTTC.

The rearrangement links TRBV2 to TRBJ2-7; D gene unclear. Germline V gives CDR1 SNHLY, CDR2 FYNNEI. V shed 5 bases and J shed 4 bases, with 9 bases lying between them. CDR3 size: 12 residues. CDR3 region: CASSKYAYEQYF. For the CDR3, the DNA is TGTGCCAGCAGTAAGTACGCGTACGAGCAGTACTTC.

The genes are TRBV3-1 (or the pseudogene TRBV3-2) and TRBJ1-1; 9 nucleotides match TRBD1. The junction had 14 bases not matched to a gene; V was cut back by 4 bases and J by 11 bases. In germline, CDR1 is LGHDT, CDR2 YNNKEL (reference sequence). The CDR3 runs 15 residues. The CDR3 region is CASSPYHGTGMMAFF. The CDR3 nucleotides are TGTGCCAGCAGCCCCTACCACGGGACAGGGATGATGGCTTTCTTT.

The V gene is TRBV12-3 or TRBV12-4, the J gene TRBJ1-6; no clear D. V lost 8 bases and J lost 7, with 9 bases in between. The CDR3 is 12 amino acids. The CDR3 bases are TGTGCCAGCTCTACCCTCAATTCACCCCTCCACTTT. It is translated as CASSTLNSPLHF.

CDR3 DNA: TGTGCCAGTAGTAAGAACCCGGGACAGGCTAGCAATCAGCCCCAGCATTTT. Protein product: CASSKNPGQASNQPQHF. V usage is TRBV19 and J usage is TRBJ1-5; 8 bases fit TRBD1. CDR3 length equals 17 residues. The V and J ends lost 4 bases and 0 bases, in that order; junction bases with no gene match: 8. Looked up from germline, CDR1 is LNHDA and CDR2 is SQIVND (reference sequence).

V is TRBV30 and J is TRBJ1-2; D perhaps matches TRBD1 (5 bases). The V and J ends lost 3 bases and 8 bases respectively, with 13 bases between them. The CDR3 contains 12 residues. Germline V gives CDR1 GTSNPN, CDR2 SVGIG (reference sequence). The DNA of the CDR3 is TGTGCCTGGAGCCGCGTCAGGGTCGGCTACACCTTC. This codes for CAWSRVRVGYTF.

V is TRBV18 and J is TRBJ1-1; D is undetermined. The germline V gene has CDR1 KGHSH and CDR2 LQKENI. Trimming left V 3 bases short and J 4 bases short, with 12 bases between. This CDR3 contains 14 residues. The CDR3 here is CASSPSVAGTEAFF. The CDR3 DNA follows: TGTGCCAGCTCACCGTCCGTTGCGGGCACTGAAGCTTTCTTT.

This clone has a handful of counts. This rearrangement joins TRBV27 to TRBJ2-1, with 7 bases lining up with TRBD2. V trimming: 8 bases; J trimming: 7 bases; junction bases outside the gene matches: 14. The CDR3 loop spans 15 amino acids. CDR1 and CDR2 (germline): MNHEY, SMNVEV (reference sequence). The CDR3 DNA follows: TGTGCCAGCGCCGACCAGCGGGGATTGGGGAATGAGCAGTTCTTC. It specifies CASADQRGLGNEQFF.

This rearrangement joins TRBV13 to TRBJ1-2, with D possibly TRBD1 on 6 matching bases. Trimming pared 4 bases from V and 0 bases from J, leaving 21 bases between. Germline V lookup: CDR1 PRHDT, CDR2 FYEKMQ (reference sequence). This CDR3 is built from 18 residues. The CDR3 nucleotides are TGTGCCAGCAGCTCAAATAACCTAAGGGGACACCCTAACTATGGCTACACCTTC. Translating it yields CASSSNNLRGHPNYGYTF.

V is TRBV11-2 and J is TRBJ1-2; 10 bases fit TRBD1. Trimming removed 1 base from V and 4 bases from J; junction bases left unmatched: 6. The CDR3 is 16 amino acids. Germline V CDR1 and CDR2: SGHAT, FQNNGV. CDR3 residues: CASSLGGTGVAYGYTF. The CDR3 DNA follows: TGTGCCAGCAGCTTAGGCGGGACAGGGGTGGCCTATGGCTACACCTTC. The full variable domain, rest sourced from reference TRBV11-2 and TRBJ1-2, is EAGVAQSPRYKIIEKRQSVAFWCNPISGHATLYWYQQILGQGPKLLIQFQNNGVVDDSQLPKDRFSAERLKGVDSTLKIQPAKLEDSAVYLCASSLGGTGVAYGYTFGSGTRLTVV.

CDR3 protein: CASSFSRTGSIGYTF. In nucleotides, the CDR3 is TGTGCCAGCAGTTTCTCAAGGACAGGCTCAATAGGCTACACCTTC. The chain uses TRBV28 and TRBJ1-2; the match to TRBD1 covers 7 bases. This CDR3 spans 15 amino acids. CDR1 is MDHEN and CDR2 is SYDVKM in the germline V gene. The trim removed 3 bases at V and 8 bases at J, leaving 12 bases unmatched.

CDR3 amino acids: CASSRDSTGQPQHF. CDR3 coding DNA: TGTGCCAGCAGCAGAGACAGTACGGGTCAGCCCCAGCATTTT. The gene calls are TRBV7-2 and TRBJ1-5, with a weak D call TRBD1 (5 bases). V lost 5 bases and J lost 6, with 14 bases in between. The CDR3 has 14 residues. Germline V gives CDR1 SGHTA, CDR2 FQGNSA.

The table lists this clone with a count of one. This sequence joins TRBV24-1 and TRBJ2-5; D is perhaps TRBD1 (5 bases). The CDR3 contains 15 residues. Germline CDR1 KGHDR, CDR2 SFDVKD. V was shortened by 4 bases and J by 0 bases, with 11 bases between the two germline ends. CDR3 amino acids: CATSEAGPYQETQYF. The CDR3 bases are TGTGCCACCAGTGAGGCAGGGCCTTACCAAGAGACCCAGTACTTC.

This rearrangement joins TRBV10-2 to TRBJ2-7; tentative D call: TRBD1 (5 bases). Germline V gene data show CDR1 as WSHSY and CDR2 as SAAADI. With 4 bases removed from V and 3 bases from J, the gap between germline ends came to 13 bases. CDR3 length: 14 amino acids. In DNA, the CDR3 is TGCGCCAGCAGTGGACCCCAGGGTGGCTACGAGCAGTACTTC. It encodes CASSGPQGGYEQYF.